The entry that follows covers one TCR beta chain sequence. This CDR3 comprises 14 residues. V lost 2 bases, J lost 4 bases, and 9 bases lay in between. The germline V gene has CDR1 KGHSH and CDR2 LQKENI. Assay used: immunoSEQ multiplex PCR; TCRdb lists only in-frame clones, some missing. The sample contains 140,000 to 150,000 clones, roughly 84% of which appear only once. The cohort comprised adults aged 18 to 89 years residing in under 25 US areas. The study recruited exposed participants who had met a COVID-19 case within 2 weeks before entry. This record comes from a study of blood T cell repertoires in COVID-19.

The V gene is TRBV18, the J gene TRBJ1-3, with D hard to call. The source of this sequence is a woman aged 45-65 years who had been exposed to COVID-19. Sequencing used PBMCs or T cells enriched from blood (not recorded which). DNA of the CDR3: TGTGCCAGCTCACCAACGGGGAAGGGAAACACCATATATTTT. This encodes CASSPTGKGNTIYF.